A single sample gave rise to the 26 T cell receptor beta chains below, sequenced in a study of prognosis after radiotherapy for stage I lung cancer. Template was genomic DNA; TCR beta CDR3 amplified in two multiplex PCR rounds. The first PCR round targeted every TRBV and TRBJ gene with specific primers. TCRdb analysed the multiplex PCR reads with MiXCR anew, one entry per CDR3 protein. The sample lists about 16,000 distinct CDR3 sequences; around 42% were seen once. The sample here was PBMCs, taken before or after stereotactic body radiation therapy (not recorded which). The source is a donor older than 45 with non-small cell lung cancer.

In its sample, this clonotype was seen many times. The V call is TRBV16, the J call TRBJ1-5; D gene uncertain. The CDR3 extends over 15 amino acids. The V gene's germline CDR1 is KGHSY and CDR2 FQNENV. Trimming pared 0 bases from V and 4 bases from J, leaving 10 bases between. CDR3 in amino acids: CASSQSSTANQPQHF. The CDR3 DNA is TGTGCCAGCAGCCAATCCTCAACAGCTAATCAGCCCCAGCATTTT.

This clonotype was picked up many times. Compared with germline, one end of the junction differs, possibly owing to a read error. This sequence joins TRBV15 and TRBJ1-5, with D perhaps TRBD1 (6 bases). The CDR3 consists of 17 residues. The germline gives CDR1 LNHNV, CDR2 YYDKDF (reference sequence). The CDR3 loop reads CVTSRVGGGSRNQPQHF. The CDR3 nucleotides are TGTGTCACCAGCAGGGTAGGAGGGGGTTCGCGCAATCAGCCCCAGCATTTT.

This clonotype is deemed medium-sized. The chain couples TRBV28 to TRBJ1-2; possibly TRBD1 for D (5 bases). Germline V gives CDR1 MDHEN, CDR2 SYDVKM. Deletions cut 6 bases from V and 0 bases from J, with 8 bases between. The CDR3 runs 13 residues. The CDR3 spells CASRDTTNYGYTF. CDR3 coding DNA: TGTGCCAGCAGGGACACCACTAACTATGGCTACACCTTC.

Details on this clonotype: At one end the junction does not follow the germline gene, possibly because of a read error. V gene TRBV5-1 combines with J gene TRBJ2-2, with 7 bases lining up with TRBD1. This CDR3 spans 15 amino acids. CDR1 is SGHRS, CDR2 YFSETQ, per germline. In DNA form, the CDR3 reads TGCGCCAGCAGCCTCAGGGGATCGAACACAGGGGAGATGTTTTTT. Translation: CASSLRGSNTGEMFF.

A remark on this clonotype: The junction differs from germline at one of its ends, possibly a read error. The chain links TRBV19 to TRBJ2-7; D is unresolved. CDR1 is LNHDA, CDR2 SQIVND, per germline (reference sequence). The CDR3 length is 14 residues. The CDR3 nucleotides read TGTGCCAGTAGTATGAATGGGATCTCCTACGAGCAGCACTTC. Amino acids: CASSMNGISYEQHF.

At least ten counts were recorded for this clonotype. V usage is TRBV5-1 and J usage is TRBJ2-2; D is ambiguous. Trimming removed 4 bases at V and 0 bases at J, with 13 bases between. Germline CDR1 reads SGHRS; CDR2 reads YFSETQ. CDR3 length equals 16 residues. CDR3 in amino acids: CASSPYRVSNTGELFF. In DNA, the CDR3 is TGCGCCAGCAGCCCCTACCGGGTCTCGAACACCGGGGAGCTGTTTTTT.

This chain connects TRBV20-1 to TRBJ2-3, with 7 bases identical to TRBD1. The CDR3 length is 13 residues. CDR1 is DFQATT and CDR2 is SNEGSKA in the germline V gene (reference sequence). The V and J ends lost 6 bases and 0 bases, in that order; junction bases with no gene match: 3. CDR3 nucleotide sequence: TGCAGTGCGAGGGACAGAAGCACAGATACGCAGTATTTT. It specifies CSARDRSTDTQYF.

In this sample, this clonotype turned up many times. The chain is built from TRBV3-1 and TRBJ2-1; 10 nucleotides agree with TRBD2. The CDR3 is 15 residues long. Unmatched junction bases numbered 6, after V lost 1 base and J lost 9 bases. The germline CDR1 and CDR2 sequences are LGHDT and YNNKEL (reference sequence). The chain's CDR3 is CASSQASGSRIEQFF. CDR3 nucleotides: TGTGCCAGCAGCCAAGCTAGCGGGAGCCGCATTGAGCAGTTCTTC.

This clonotype has at least ten counts. The J gene is TRBJ2-1, the V gene TRBV11-3; 10 positions agree with TRBD2. Trimming took 2 bases from V and 7 from J; bases not matched to a gene: 5. Germline CDR1 is SGHNT and CDR2 is YENEEA. The CDR3 totals 15 residues. As DNA, the CDR3 is TGTGCCAGCAGCTTATCTAGCGGGAGCGGTAATGAGCAGTTCTTC. Translation: CASSLSSGSGNEQFF.

This clonotype showed up many times. The chain links TRBV28 to TRBJ2-7, with a possible D match to TRBD1 (5 bases). CDR1 and CDR2 from the germline V gene are MDHEN and SYDVKM. CDR3 size: 14 residues. Trimming cost V 5 bases and J 3 bases, with 14 bases left between them. Here the CDR3 DNA reads TGTGCCAGCAGTGCTTCAGGGTTACTCTACGAGCAGTACTTC. Protein product: CASSASGLLYEQYF.

This clonotype was seen repeatedly, ten times or more. The chain has TRBV5-1 and TRBJ2-3; 12 bases are shared with TRBD1. Germline assignment: CDR1 SGHRS and CDR2 YFSETQ. This CDR3 contains 17 residues. V lost 8 bases to trimming and J lost 4 bases; unmatched junction nucleotides: 14. The CDR3 nucleotides read TGCGCCAGTGTCGATGGGACAGGGGGCGCAGGTCCAGATACGCAGTATTTT. Translating gives CASVDGTGGAGPDTQYF.

Concerning this clonotype: With only one base between it and a far larger clone, this is likely a read error. This chain uses TRBV6-4 with TRBJ1-5; a possible D gene is TRBD1 (5 bases). The CDR3 extends over 13 amino acids. Germline V gene data show CDR1 as MRHNA and CDR2 as SNTAGT. With 6 bases removed from V and 9 bases from J, the gap between germline ends came to 15 bases. The CDR3 loop reads CASSPGGNGPQHF. The CDR3 coding sequence is TGTGCCAGCAGCCCCGGGGGTAACGGGCCCCAGCATTTT.

J is TRBJ2-6 and V is TRBV11-1; D gene ambiguous. CDR1 SGHAT and CDR2 FQDESV come from the germline V gene (reference sequence). The V gene lost 10 bases and the J gene lost 4 bases, with 14 bases spanning the gap. The CDR3 length is 14 residues. CDR3: CAIILVRGANVLTF. DNA of the CDR3: TGTGCCATCATCTTAGTCAGGGGGGCCAACGTCCTGACTTTC.

This clonotype was counted once. The chain links TRBV27 to TRBJ2-1; D may be TRBD1 or TRBD2 (5 bases each). Trimming pared 3 bases from V and 5 bases from J, leaving 14 bases between. This CDR3 has 15 residues. Germline V gene lookup returns CDR1 MNHEY and CDR2 SMNVEV (reference sequence). CDR3 DNA: TGTGCCAGCAGTTTTTCGGGACGGAAAGACAATGAGCAGTTCTTC. Translated: CASSFSGRKDNEQFF.

The chain employs TRBV19 and TRBJ1-1; D perhaps matches TRBD1 (6 bases). The CDR3 is 15 residues long. The germline V and J ends were trimmed by 5 bases and 5 bases, with 18 bases remaining between them. The germline gives CDR1 LNHDA, CDR2 SQIVND (reference sequence). This chain's CDR3 is CASSLSVQGNTEAFF. CDR3 nucleotide sequence: TGTGCCAGTAGTCTTAGCGTACAGGGAAATACTGAAGCTTTCTTT.

This clonotype was counted between two and nine times. The chain combines TRBV3-1 with TRBJ2-5, with unresolved D. The CDR3 runs to 16 residues. Deletions cut 3 bases from V and 3 bases from J, with 17 bases between. CDR1 LGHDT and CDR2 YNNKEL come from the germline V gene (reference sequence). CDR3 DNA sequence: TGTGCCAGCAGCCACCGGCAGGCCAACTACGAAGAGACCCAGTACTTC. It codes for CASSHRQANYEETQYF.

This sequence joins TRBV24-1 and TRBJ2-1, with D unresolved. Germline V gene lookup returns CDR1 KGHDR and CDR2 SFDVKD. This CDR3 comprises 14 residues. Trimming cost V 5 bases and J 7 bases, with 14 bases left between them. The CDR3 loop reads CATSADWTRNEQFF. The DNA for the CDR3 is TGTGCCACCAGTGCGGATTGGACGCGTAATGAGCAGTTCTTC.

The genes are TRBV6-2 or TRBV6-3 and TRBJ2-2; D is unclear. The germline gives CDR1 MNHEY, CDR2 SVGEGT. CDR3 length equals 12 residues. Between the trimmed V and J ends, which lost 8 bases and 3 bases, there was a span of 7 bases. The CDR3 DNA sequence: TGTGCCAGCGGGGATCACACCGGGGAGCTGTTTTTT. It translates to CASGDHTGELFF.

This chain connects TRBV5-6 to TRBJ2-5, with D perhaps matching TRBD1 (6 bases). The V end lost 1 base, the J end lost 5 bases, and 9 bases lay between the germline ends. The CDR3 is 13 amino acids. Germline V gives CDR1 SGHDT, CDR2 YYEEEE. CDR3 sequence reads: CASSLTGPETQYF. CDR3 bases: TGTGCCAGCAGCTTGACAGGGCCTGAGACCCAGTACTTC.

There are many counts of this clonotype. The CDR3 coding sequence is TGTGCTAGTGGTTTGGACCCTTCGGGGTTGGGCAATCAGCCCCAGCATTTT. This gives the protein CASGLDPSGLGNQPQHF. V and J are TRBV12-5 and TRBJ1-5; D gene ambiguous. This CDR3 region has 17 residues. Germline V gene lookup returns CDR1 LGHNT and CDR2 FRNRAP. Deletions cut 1 base from V and 2 bases from J, with 15 bases between.

This clonotype rates as medium-sized. V and J are TRBV12-3 or TRBV12-4 and TRBJ2-5; 10 bases are a match to TRBD2. The length of the CDR3 is 15 residues. V dropped 6 bases and J dropped 4; count of bases not matched to a gene: 8. In DNA form, the CDR3 reads TGTGCCAGCAGGGGAGCGGGAGGGGGTAGAGAGACCCAGTACTTC. It translates to CASRGAGGGRETQYF.

This clonotype was recorded many times. This chain joins TRBV10-3 and TRBJ2-1; possibly TRBD1 for D (6 bases). V lost 8 bases to trimming and J lost 4 bases, with 18 bases between them. Germline V gene sequence: CDR1 ENHRY, CDR2 SYGVKD. This CDR3 region has 15 residues. The CDR3 loop reads CAIQGQPPPYNEQFF. CDR3 nucleotide sequence: TGTGCCATCCAGGGACAACCTCCCCCTTACAATGAGCAGTTCTTC.

With respect to this clonotype: Possible read error: a much larger clone is one base away. The chain uses TRBV28 and TRBJ2-1; a weak D match, TRBD1 (5 bases). V was pared by 5 bases and J by 0 bases, with 14 bases between. Germline CDR1 is MDHEN and CDR2 is SYDVKM. The CDR3 length is 16 residues. The CDR3 coding sequence is TGTGCCAGCAGTGTACAGGTAGCATGCTCCTACAATGAGCAGTTCTTC. Translated: CASSVQVACSYNEQFF.

The chain employs TRBV6-2 or TRBV6-3 and TRBJ2-3; TRBD2 aligns across 8 bases. V dropped 6 bases and J dropped 3; count of bases not matched to a gene: 11. From germline, CDR1 is MNHEY and CDR2 SVGEGT. The CDR3 sequence is 16 residues long. CDR3 nucleotide sequence: TGTGCCAGCAGAAAGACTAGCGTTGGGGAGACAGATACGCAGTATTTT. Amino acids: CASRKTSVGETDTQYF.

By share, this clonotype ranks as medium-sized. This sequence joins TRBV6-1 and TRBJ1-3, with 7 bases identical to TRBD1. CDR3 length: 16 residues. The germline V gene has CDR1 MNHNS and CDR2 SASEGT. V lost 4 bases, J lost 4 bases, and 10 bases stayed unmatched. This chain's CDR3 is CASSGLRQGSGNTIYF. CDR3 coding DNA: TGTGCCAGCAGTGGTCTGAGACAGGGATCAGGAAACACCATATATTTT.

This clonotype appeared many times. The CDR3 is CAWSRSGGRAVGEQYF. In DNA, the CDR3 is TGTGCCTGGAGTCGCTCGGGCGGGAGGGCCGTTGGGGAGCAGTACTTC. The chain joins TRBV30 to TRBJ2-7; 9 bases agree with TRBD2. The CDR3 has 16 residues. Trimming cost V 2 bases and J 7 bases; bases outside gene matches: 15. CDR1 GTSNPN and CDR2 SVGIG come from the germline V gene (reference sequence).